These 4 T cell receptor beta chains were all obtained from the same sample, sequenced in a study of low-dose radiotherapy and immunotherapy resistance in tumors. The time point was: after trial treatment. Regarding treatment: LDRT plus nivolumab, ipilimumab, low-dose cyclophosphamide and aspirin (RACIN trial). Covering alpha and beta chains, TRAV- and TRBV-specific primers were used for the first-strand cDNA. TCRs were put through approximately 20 PCR cycles of amplification with Phusion. A constant-region primer and the V-primer adapter served as the primer pair. Each CDR3 protein is one row after TCRdb ran MiXCR on the reads. In the table there are approximately 80,000 distinct CDR3 sequences, around a sixth of which are singletons. The input for sequencing was PBMCs, taken after low-dose radiotherapy plus immunotherapy. Receptors were obtained from a male donor with prostate cancer.

This clonotype was recorded many times. J is TRBJ2-1 and V is TRBV24-1; the match to TRBD2 covers 11 bases. Trimming removed 4 bases from V and 8 bases from J; junction bases left unmatched: 6. From germline, CDR1 is KGHDR and CDR2 SFDVKD. The CDR3 runs 15 residues. In DNA, the CDR3 is TGTGCCACCAGTGACGGACTAGCGGGTACCCATGAGCAGTTCTTC. Amino acid sequence: CATSDGLAGTHEQFF.

In its sample, this clonotype was seen many times. The chain has TRBV6-2 or TRBV6-3 and TRBJ2-3, with a weak D call TRBD2 (5 bases). Germline loops: CDR1 MNHEY, CDR2 SVGEGT. V was pared by 3 bases and J by 4 bases, with 20 bases between. The CDR3 sequence is 17 residues long. As DNA, the CDR3 is TGTGCCAGCAGTTATTCAGACCGAGCGGTTGAGGCAGATACGCAGTATTTT. Translated, it gives CASSYSDRAVEADTQYF.

Concerning this clonotype: A far more abundant clone sits one base away, making this likely a read error. The J gene is TRBJ2-7, the V gene TRBV27; no clear D gene. Trimming took 7 bases from V and 7 from J, leaving 17 bases between them. CDR3 size: 13 residues. Germline assignment: CDR1 MNHEY and CDR2 SMNVEV (reference sequence). The CDR3 spells CASTRPTRNEQYF. DNA for the CDR3: TGTGCCAGCACCCGCCCCACGAGGAATGAGCAGTACTTC.

This clonotype was found many times. This chain connects TRBV7-9 to TRBJ2-7; no clear D gene. Germline CDR1 is SEHNR and CDR2 is FQNEAQ (reference sequence). The germline V and J ends were trimmed by 5 bases and 3 bases, with 20 bases remaining between them. The CDR3 length is 16 residues. CDR3 sequence: CASSPLHIGPGYEQYF. DNA of the CDR3: TGTGCCAGCAGCCCGCTTCACATAGGACCTGGCTACGAGCAGTACTTC. Supplemented by reference TRBV7-9 and TRBJ2-7, the full variable domain reads DTGVSQNPRHKITKRGQNVTFRCDPISEHNRLYWYRQTLGQGPEFLTYFQNEAQLEKSRLLSDRFSAERPKGSFSTLEIQRTEQGDSAMYLCASSPLHIGPGYEQYFGPGTRLTVT.